The 3 T cell receptor beta chains in this list originate from one sample, sequenced in a study of control samples from healthy donors and cancer patients. Measured with immunoSEQ multiplex PCR; TCRdb has only the in-frame clones, and not every one. The profile covers 90,000 to 120,000 clones, with roughly 79% appearing a single time and approximately 6.7% taken by the ten largest. Sequences were obtained from blood. Receptors were obtained from a man in his late teens or twenties in good health.

This chain links TRBV2 with TRBJ1-5; unclear D gene. The CDR3 sequence is 14 residues long. The V gene lost 4 bases and the J gene lost 0 bases, with 7 bases spanning the gap. CDR1 is SNHLY and CDR2 is FYNNEI in the germline V gene. Written as DNA, the CDR3 is TGTGCCAGCAGTGCCATGAATAGCAATCAGCCCCAGCATTTT. This encodes CASSAMNSNQPQHF.

The rearrangement uses TRBV29-1 and TRBJ1-4; D is unclear. Germline V gene sequence: CDR1 SQVTM, CDR2 ANQGSEA. Between the trimmed V and J ends, which lost 4 bases and 10 bases, there was a span of 19 bases. CDR3 length equals 14 residues. The CDR3: CSVVLTGREGKLFF. CDR3 coding DNA: TGCAGCGTTGTCCTCACCGGAAGGGAAGGAAAACTGTTTTTT.

J is TRBJ2-5 and V is TRBV5-1, with D possibly being TRBD1 (6 bases). CDR3 length equals 14 residues. Germline CDR1 and CDR2: SGHRS and YFSETQ. Trimming took 5 bases from V and 1 from J, leaving 12 bases between them. The DNA of the CDR3 is TGCGCCAGCAGTCTGGACAGAGGCCAAGAGACCCAGTACTTC. Translated: CASSLDRGQETQYF.